This entry lists 19 T cell receptor beta chains sequenced from one sample in a study of response to subunit inactivated influenza vaccine. One entry per CDR3 protein results from TCRdb running MiXCR on the RT-PCR reads. This sample has some 640,000 distinct CDR3 sequences; approximately 15% occur once, and the top ten carry approximately 6.5%. The sequencing used PBMCs from blood, collected roughly 2 weeks before vaccination. Source of these receptors: a man between 50 and 59 years old who received an inactivated influenza vaccine.

V gene TRBV5-1 combines with J gene TRBJ2-7; D not resolved. Trimming stripped 0 bases from V and 6 bases from J, with 7 bases between. Looked up from germline, CDR1 is SGHRS and CDR2 is YFSETQ. CDR3 length equals 12 residues. The CDR3 region is CASSLGPSEQYF. CDR3 in DNA: TGCGCCAGCAGCTTGGGCCCTAGCGAGCAGTACTTC.

This clonotype has more than one count but fewer than ten. The chain couples TRBV4-3 to TRBJ2-5; 8 bases line up with TRBD2. Per germline, CDR1 LGHNA and CDR2 YSLEER. CDR3 size: 15 residues. Losses at the gene ends were 4 bases for V and 4 bases for J; bases not matched to a gene: 8. CDR3 region: CASSRGVAGRETQYF. As DNA, the CDR3 is TGCGCCAGCAGCCGGGGAGTAGCGGGAAGAGAGACCCAGTACTTC.

This clonotype was detected only a few times. The rearrangement uses TRBV4-3 and TRBJ2-2; D might be TRBD1 or TRBD2, each matching 5 bases. The CDR3 is made up of 15 amino acids. V lost 4 bases, J lost 1 base, and 10 bases lay in between. CDR1 LGHNA and CDR2 YSLEER come from the germline V gene. Here the CDR3 DNA reads TGCGCCAGCAGCCTGGGGGTGTTGAACACCGGGGAGCTGTTTTTT. Its protein is CASSLGVLNTGELFF.

This clonotype was picked up a small number of times. The V call is TRBV7-8, the J call TRBJ2-1; 7 bases agree with TRBD1. The CDR3 sequence is 15 residues long. Trimming cost V 3 bases and J 5 bases; bases outside gene matches: 7. Germline values: CDR1 SGHVS, CDR2 FQNEAQ. The CDR3 bases are TGTGCCAGCAGCTTGGGGACAGAGCCCCACAATGAGCAGTTCTTC. Protein sequence: CASSLGTEPHNEQFF.

The table lists this clonotype with a few counts. The rearrangement joins TRBV9 to TRBJ2-7; 7 nucleotides line up with TRBD2. With 4 bases clipped from V and 1 base from J, the junction kept 8 bases outside the gene matches. CDR3 length equals 15 residues. Germline CDR1 SGDLS, CDR2 YYNGEE. CDR3 nucleotide sequence: TGTGCCAGCAGCAAAGCCCCGGGGGGATCCTACGAGCAGTACTTC. Its protein is CASSKAPGGSYEQYF.

The sample holds a few counts of this clonotype. The gene calls are TRBV10-3 and TRBJ1-6, with 7 bases identical to TRBD1. The CDR3 is 16 amino acids. V lost 3 bases to trimming and J lost 7 bases; unmatched junction nucleotides: 9. Looked up from germline, CDR1 is ENHRY and CDR2 is SYGVKD. The CDR3 nucleotides read TGTGCCATCAGTGATATCCACAGGGGAGGCAATTCACCCCTCCACTTT. Residues: CAISDIHRGGNSPLHF.

The chain couples TRBV7-9 to TRBJ2-2; a possible D gene is TRBD2 (7 bases). The CDR3 runs 16 residues. Looked up from germline, CDR1 is SEHNR and CDR2 is FQNEAQ (reference sequence). Trimming stripped 5 bases from V and 8 bases from J, with 21 bases between. The CDR3: CASSKGGTTVEGELFF. The CDR3 DNA is TGTGCCAGCAGCAAGGGGGGGACTACCGTCGAAGGGGAGCTGTTTTTT.

This chain connects TRBV18 to TRBJ2-5, with no clear D. Germline V lookup: CDR1 KGHSH, CDR2 LQKENI. CDR3 size: 13 residues. V lost 0 bases, J lost 0 bases, and 2 bases lay in between. The CDR3 sequence: CASSPPHQETQYF. As DNA, the CDR3 is TGTGCCAGCTCACCACCCCACCAAGAGACCCAGTACTTC.

This clonotype appeared many times. V and J are TRBV10-3 and TRBJ2-1; 7 bases fit TRBD2. The CDR3 consists of 13 residues. V gave up 9 bases and J gave up 9 bases; unmatched junction bases: 11. The germline V gene encodes CDR1 ENHRY and CDR2 SYGVKD. In DNA, the CDR3 is TGTGCCATGTACAGTGGGGGGGGTGGTGAGCAGTTCTTC. This sequence encodes CAMYSGGGGEQFF.

This chain links TRBV6-2 or TRBV6-3 with TRBJ2-1; 8 bases are shared with TRBD2. This CDR3 is 15 amino acids long. The germline V gene encodes CDR1 MNHEY and CDR2 SVGEGT. The V segment lost 6 bases and the J segment 1 base; nucleotides outside the gene matches: 5. The CDR3 spells CASREGLASYNEQFF. The CDR3 DNA reads TGTGCCAGCAGAGAAGGACTAGCTTCCTACAATGAGCAGTTCTTC.

This clonotype was recorded a few times. The rearrangement links TRBV6-2 or TRBV6-3 to TRBJ2-7, with 12 bases that match TRBD2. From germline, CDR1 is MNHEY and CDR2 SVGEGT. Trimming at V came to 4 bases and at J to 1 base, leaving 5 bases not matched to a gene. The CDR3 runs to 16 residues. The CDR3 loop reads CASSFRTSGISYEQYF. The CDR3 nucleotides are TGTGCCAGCAGTTTTCGGACTAGCGGGATATCCTACGAGCAGTACTTC.

Concerning this clonotype itself: Since the CDR3 does not end with the conserved phenylalanine or tryptophan, this likely comes from a read error. No DNA is shown, since the ends of the CDR3 on it are uncertain; the CDR3 is the one TCRdb lists. The chain combines TRBV21-1 with TRBJ1-4; TRBD1 is the table's D call and was not checked against the DNA. TRBV21-1 is a pseudogene segment. The CDR3 has 14 amino acids, counting both end residues. CDR3 amino acids: CASSKALRQRRTGL.

As concerns this clonotype: This may be a read error, as it is one base from a much larger clone. The chain joins TRBV20-1 to TRBJ2-1; D uncertain. The V gene's germline CDR1 is DFQATT and CDR2 SNEGSKA (reference sequence). The CDR3 spans 16 residues. CDR3 protein: CCARSPRTPQYNEQFF. DNA for the CDR3: TGCTGTGCTAGGTCGCCGCGGACCCCCCAGTACAATGAGCAGTTCTTC.

This clonotype was counted between two and nine times. V is TRBV12-3 or TRBV12-4 and J is TRBJ2-7; D remains unclear. The CDR3 loop spans 13 amino acids. Trimming removed 2 bases from V and 5 bases from J, with 10 bases in between. The CDR3 loop reads CASSLFPSHEQYF. The CDR3 DNA sequence: TGTGCCAGCAGTTTATTCCCCAGCCACGAGCAGTACTTC.

The rearrangement uses TRBV27 and TRBJ2-7; D not certain. Per the germline V gene, CDR1 is MNHEY and CDR2 is SMNVEV (reference sequence). The CDR3 spans 13 residues. The ends were cut back, 2 bases at V and 2 bases at J, with 7 bases in the middle. The CDR3 protein is CASSLKSAYEQYF. CDR3 DNA: TGTGCCAGCAGTTTAAAGTCGGCCTACGAGCAGTACTTC.

The chain uses TRBV5-5 and TRBJ2-7; D ambiguous. V was pared by 0 bases and J by 3 bases, with 7 bases between. From germline, CDR1 is SGHKS and CDR2 YYEKEE (reference sequence). The CDR3 contains 13 residues. CDR3 DNA: TGTGCCAGCAGCTTGGGACACGACTACGAGCAGTACTTC. Translated, it gives CASSLGHDYEQYF.

This clonotype has only a few counts. V and J are TRBV4-3 and TRBJ2-2; unclear D gene. Deletions cut 2 bases from V and 2 bases from J, with 12 bases between. Germline CDR1 LGHNA, CDR2 YSLEER. The CDR3 consists of 16 residues. CDR3 DNA: TGCGCCAGCAGCCAATTCTTCGCCTCAAACACCGGGGAGCTGTTTTTT. Encoded protein: CASSQFFASNTGELFF.

J is TRBJ2-7 and V is TRBV6-2 or TRBV6-3; no clear D gene. This CDR3 spans 13 amino acids. V was trimmed by 4 bases and J by 7 bases, leaving 14 bases between them. CDR1 and CDR2 (germline): MNHEY, SVGEGT. The DNA of the CDR3 is TGTGCCAGCAGTTTCGTGCAGTCACAAGAGCAGTACTTC. Translated, it gives CASSFVQSQEQYF.

The sample holds a few counts of this clonotype. The rearrangement links TRBV29-1 to TRBJ2-5; D tentatively fits TRBD1 or TRBD2 (5 bases each). Trimming cost V 5 bases and J 5 bases, with 18 bases left between them. This CDR3 has 14 residues. Germline assignment: CDR1 SQVTM and CDR2 ANQGSEA. CDR3 in DNA: TGCAGCGTTCAGGGCGGCGGGTTAGGGGAGACCCAGTACTTC. Its translation: CSVQGGGLGETQYF.